The 14 T cell receptor beta chains below come from one sample, sequenced in a study of metastatic and nonmetastatic thyroid tumors (dated by TCRdb to about 2020). Receptor amplification or capture employed PCR. The data were produced on an Illumina HiSeq 4000. TCRdb reanalyzed the raw reads on its own, using fastp at Q25 for trimming and MiXCR for clone calling, and kept in-frame beta chains. The sample table records about 7,800 clones; less than 45% of these occur just once. 40% of the sample is held by the ten biggest clonotypes. None of the patients had been given any treatment before thyroid surgery. Sequenced sample: tumor tissue. These receptors all stem from a female donor with papillary thyroid cancer or a benign thyroid nodule (not recorded which). Some clones in this sample may be carry-over from other donors' samples.

This clone came up a few times. The chain joins TRBV6-1 to TRBJ1-3; D perhaps matches TRBD1 (5 bases). The germline V gene encodes CDR1 MNHNS and CDR2 SASEGT. Trimming pared 0 bases from V and 0 bases from J, leaving 9 bases between. CDR3 length: 16 amino acids. For the CDR3, the DNA is TGTGCCAGCAGTGAAGCGGGACGGTTCTCTGGAAACACCATATATTTT. This translates into CASSEAGRFSGNTIYF.

This clone is deemed medium-sized. The chain employs TRBV20-1 and TRBJ2-7; TRBD1 agrees at 9 bases. V lost 5 bases to trimming and J lost 6 bases; unmatched junction nucleotides: 5. CDR3 length: 12 amino acids. Germline loops: CDR1 DFQATT, CDR2 SNEGSKA (reference sequence). This chain's CDR3 is CSAPQGAGEQYF. The CDR3 region has the DNA TGCAGTGCTCCACAGGGGGCAGGCGAGCAGTACTTC.

The chain combines TRBV20-1 with TRBJ2-2; D might be TRBD1 (6 bases). The CDR3 loop spans 17 amino acids. V was pared by 1 base and J by 4 bases, with 19 bases between. Looked up from germline, CDR1 is DFQATT and CDR2 is SNEGSKA (reference sequence). CDR3 residues: CSARVTQGSFGTGELFF. In DNA, the CDR3 is TGCAGTGCTAGAGTTACCCAGGGGAGTTTTGGCACCGGGGAGCTGTTTTTT.

CDR3 in amino acids: CASTLTGTEQFF. CDR3 in DNA: TGTGCCAGCACCCTCACAGGGACTGAGCAGTTCTTC. The gene calls are TRBV5-5 and TRBJ2-1; D is perhaps TRBD1 (6 bases). The germline CDR1 and CDR2 sequences are SGHKS and YYEKEE (reference sequence). Trimming cost V 6 bases and J 9 bases, with 13 bases left between them. The CDR3 has 12 residues.

This clone was seen only a few times. The V gene is TRBV19, the J gene TRBJ1-2; TRBD1 is a possible D gene (5 bases). The CDR3 contains 14 residues. In germline, CDR1 is LNHDA, CDR2 SQIVND (reference sequence). Trimming removed 8 bases at V and 6 bases at J, with 19 bases between. This chain's CDR3 is CASGLGTSVDGYTF. CDR3 sequence (DNA): TGTGCCAGTGGGTTGGGGACGAGTGTTGATGGCTACACCTTC.

This clone was picked up a small number of times. This chain uses TRBV19 with TRBJ2-1; D call uncertain. CDR3 length: 14 amino acids. The germline CDR1 and CDR2 sequences are LNHDA and SQIVND (reference sequence). Trimming took off 6 bases at V and 5 bases at J, with 14 bases between the two ends. As DNA, the CDR3 is TGTGCCAGTAGCAGCTTAGACCTCAACAATGAGCAGTTCTTC. It yields the protein CASSSLDLNNEQFF.

The chain links TRBV5-6 to TRBJ2-7, with 10 bases lining up with TRBD2. Germline assignment: CDR1 SGHDT and CDR2 YYEEEE. With 1 base clipped from V and 2 bases from J, the junction kept 6 bases outside the gene matches. The CDR3 consists of 16 residues. The CDR3 coding sequence is TGTGCCAGCAGCTTGAGCGCCAGCGGGAGGGCCTACGAGCAGTACTTC. Translating it yields CASSLSASGRAYEQYF.

This clone has a handful of counts. The chain carries TRBV2 and TRBJ2-7; no firm D call. This CDR3 is built from 12 residues. V gave up 3 bases and J gave up 3 bases, with 6 bases separating them. The germline V gene encodes CDR1 SNHLY and CDR2 FYNNEI. The CDR3 DNA reads TGTGCCAGCAGTGAGGCCGGCTACGAGCAGTACTTC. Protein sequence: CASSEAGYEQYF. Supplemented by reference TRBV2 and TRBJ2-7, the full variable domain reads EPEVTQTPSHQVTQMGQEVILRCVPISNHLYFYWYRQILGQKVEFLVSFYNNEISEKSEIFDDQFSVERPDGSNFTLKIRSTKLEDSAMYFCASSEAGYEQYFGPGTRLTVT.

The chain recombines TRBV11-1 with TRBJ2-1; weak D call: TRBD2 (6 bases). The CDR3 is 15 amino acids. Between the trimmed V and J ends, which lost 5 bases and 6 bases, there was a span of 17 bases. CDR1 and CDR2 (germline): SGHAT, FQDESV (reference sequence). CDR3 residues: CASSPRLEGSNEQFF. CDR3 bases: TGTGCCAGCAGCCCCCGACTAGAGGGTAGCAATGAGCAGTTCTTC.

The V and J genes are TRBV20-1 and TRBJ2-1; D remains unclear. Trimming shortened V by 1 base and J by 1 base, and 8 bases separated the two germline ends. Germline CDR1 reads DFQATT; CDR2 reads SNEGSKA (reference sequence). CDR3 length: 14 residues. CDR3 in DNA: TGCAGTGCTAGAGTGCTGGAGTCCTACAATGAGCAGTTCTTC. Translating it yields CSARVLESYNEQFF.

This clone showed up just a few times. The V gene is TRBV6-5, the J gene TRBJ1-4, with 7 bases identical to TRBD1. CDR1 and CDR2 (germline): MNHEY, SVGAGI. After removal of 0 bases from V and 6 bases from J, the junction contained 7 bases not matched to a gene. CDR3 size: 16 residues. CDR3 sequence reads: CASSYSSGQRYEKLFF. CDR3 sequence (DNA): TGTGCCAGCAGTTACTCCTCGGGACAGCGTTATGAAAAACTGTTTTTT.

The CDR3 nucleotides are TGCGCCAGCAGCGGCATGGGGACAGGGTTGAACACTGAAGCTTTCTTT. Translated: CASSGMGTGLNTEAFF. J is TRBJ1-1 and V is TRBV5-1, with TRBD1 matching over 9 bases. The trim removed 4 bases at V and 0 bases at J, leaving 7 bases unmatched. CDR1 SGHRS and CDR2 YFSETQ come from the germline V gene. This CDR3 has 16 amino acids.

Notes on this clone: The sample carries other DNA sequences with the same CDR3. The chain links TRBV5-1 to TRBJ2-1; the match to TRBD1 covers 9 bases. The germline CDR1 and CDR2 sequences are SGHRS and YFSETQ. V lost 0 bases, J lost 7 bases, and 8 bases stayed unmatched. The CDR3 has 16 amino acids. The DNA of the CDR3 is TGCGCCAGCAGCTTGGAACAGGGGGCGCGTTCGAATGAGCAGTTCTTC. It yields the protein CASSLEQGARSNEQFF.

CDR3: CASIHTRDRGTGELFF. CDR3 nucleotides: TGCGCCAGCATCCACACCCGGGACAGGGGGACCGGGGAGCTGTTTTTT. The genes are TRBV4-1 and TRBJ2-2; 11 bases are a match to TRBD1. The CDR3 loop spans 16 amino acids. The J segment lost 5 bases and the V segment lost 7 bases, leaving 9 bases of the junction unmatched. Germline-derived CDR1 and CDR2 are MGHRA and YSYEKL.